A single sample is the source of the 18 T cell receptor beta chains below, sequenced in a study of CD8+CD57+ T cells in acquired aplastic anemia. TCR beta VDJ and CDR3 profiles were obtained from a genomic DNA template. TCRdb re-derived calls from the reads in MiXCR, one entry per CDR3 protein. Found here are about 160,000 distinct CDR3 sequences, approximately 44% of them singletons; the top ten hold around 3.2%. Patients picked for sequencing had shown CD8+CD57+ cell expansion detected by flow cytometry. The sequenced sample was sorted CD4+, CD8+, or CD8+CD57+ T cells (not recorded which) from PBMCs. All receptors come from a human donor with aplastic anemia.

The chain recombines TRBV2 with TRBJ2-7; the match to TRBD1 covers 7 bases. The length of the CDR3 is 14 residues. V lost 6 bases to trimming and J lost 0 bases; unmatched junction nucleotides: 5. Germline loops: CDR1 SNHLY, CDR2 FYNNEI. This CDR3 reads CASSAGQVSYEQYF. Written as DNA, the CDR3 is TGTGCCAGCAGCGCCGGACAGGTCTCCTACGAGCAGTACTTC.

In this sample, this clonotype turned up many times. The V and J genes are TRBV20-1 and TRBJ2-5; 10 positions agree with TRBD2. The V gene end was trimmed by 5 bases and the J gene end by 3 bases; junction bases not matched to a gene: 6. CDR3 length: 14 amino acids. The germline V gene encodes CDR1 DFQATT and CDR2 SNEGSKA (reference sequence). CDR3 loop: CSAPRAGGEETQYF. The CDR3 coding sequence is TGCAGTGCTCCTCGAGCGGGAGGGGAAGAGACCCAGTACTTC.

V is TRBV10-3 and J is TRBJ1-2; D not certain. Germline lookup yields CDR1 ENHRY and CDR2 SYGVKD. V lost 7 bases to trimming and J lost 5 bases, with 17 bases between them. The CDR3 spans 14 residues. The CDR3 here is CAITERAGNYGYTF. In nucleotides, the CDR3 is TGTGCCATCACTGAAAGGGCAGGAAATTATGGCTACACCTTC.

This clonotype was seen ten or more times. The J gene is TRBJ1-3, the V gene TRBV9, with D tentatively TRBD1 (5 bases). CDR3 length: 17 amino acids. V was cut by 3 bases and J by 0 bases, with 16 bases left in between. Germline loops: CDR1 SGDLS, CDR2 YYNGEE. The CDR3 DNA reads as TGTGCCAGCAGCGCCGATCCACGGGGGAGCTCTGGAAACACCATATATTTT. It translates to CASSADPRGSSGNTIYF.

This clonotype was recorded only once. The rearrangement links TRBV2 to TRBJ1-5; 8 bases are a match to TRBD1. The germline gives CDR1 SNHLY, CDR2 FYNNEI. After removal of 1 base from V and 5 bases from J, the junction contained 4 bases not matched to a gene. The CDR3 length is 15 residues. This CDR3 is CASSEDRGADQPQHF. As DNA, the CDR3 is TGTGCCAGCAGTGAAGACAGGGGGGCTGATCAGCCCCAGCATTTT.

The V gene is TRBV25-1, the J gene TRBJ1-2; D is possibly TRBD1 (5 bases). This CDR3 is 14 amino acids long. Trimming removed 5 bases at V and 1 base at J, with 11 bases between. CDR1 is MGHDK, CDR2 SYGVNS, per germline. The CDR3: CASSPLTDNYGYTF. CDR3 coding DNA: TGTGCCAGCAGTCCCCTGACAGATAACTATGGCTACACCTTC.

Many counts were recorded for this clonotype. A much bigger clone sits one base away, suggesting this may be a read error. The CDR3 sequence is CATSRGPRVGNTEAFF. CDR3 DNA sequence: TGTGCCACCAGCAGAGGTCCCAGGGTTGGGAACACTGAAGCTTTCTTT. The chain combines TRBV15 with TRBJ1-1, with a tentative D call TRBD1 (5 bases). V was shortened by 1 base and J by 1 base, with 13 bases between the two germline ends. The length of the CDR3 is 16 residues. Germline V gives CDR1 LNHNV, CDR2 YYDKDF (reference sequence).

The V and J genes are TRBV15 and TRBJ1-1; 7 bases match TRBD1. The CDR3 length is 15 residues. V was pared by 3 bases and J by 4 bases, with 8 bases of the junction left unmatched. Germline CDR1 and CDR2: LNHNV and YYDKDF (reference sequence). The DNA for the CDR3 is TGTGCCACCAGCAGCTTGACAGGGCAGGGCACTGAAGCTTTCTTT. This gives the protein CATSSLTGQGTEAFF.

This clonotype was observed many times. This chain uses TRBV2 with TRBJ1-5; TRBD1 agrees at 7 bases. The CDR3 totals 14 residues. Germline V gene lookup returns CDR1 SNHLY and CDR2 FYNNEI. V dropped 4 bases and J dropped 5; count of bases not matched to a gene: 5. CDR3: CASSASQGDQPQHF. CDR3 DNA sequence: TGTGCCAGCAGTGCTTCGCAGGGGGATCAGCCCCAGCATTTT. The entire variable domain, with the rest obtained from reference TRBV2 and TRBJ1-5, is as follows: EPEVTQTPSHQVTQMGQEVILRCVPISNHLYFYWYRQILGQKVEFLVSFYNNEISEKSEIFDDQFSVERPDGSNFTLKIRSTKLEDSAMYFCASSASQGDQPQHFGDGTRLSIL.

V is TRBV6-1 and J is TRBJ1-1; no firm D call. The ends were cut back, 5 bases at V and 0 bases at J, with 10 bases in the middle. This CDR3 contains 14 residues. CDR1 MNHNS and CDR2 SASEGT come from the germline V gene. The CDR3 DNA reads TGTGCCAGCAGTCAGAGAGAGATGAACACTGAAGCTTTCTTT. Amino acids: CASSQREMNTEAFF.

Turning to this clonotype: This could be a read error, since a much larger clone is one nucleotide away. The V gene is TRBV5-4, the J gene TRBJ1-3, with 7 positions matching TRBD1. There are 16 residues in the CDR3. CDR1 is SGHNT and CDR2 is YYREEE in the germline V gene (reference sequence). In DNA, the CDR3 is TGTGCCAGCAGCTACGGGACAGCAAGCTCTGGAAACACCGTATATTTT. Translating gives CASSYGTASSGNTVYF.

This clonotype showed up just a few times. The chain joins TRBV30 to TRBJ1-1; D unclear. Trimming cost V 0 bases and J 2 bases, with 10 bases left between them. The germline V gene encodes CDR1 GTSNPN and CDR2 SVGIG (reference sequence). The length of the CDR3 is 14 residues. CDR3 amino acids: CAWSVSALNTEAFF. In DNA, the CDR3 is TGTGCCTGGAGTGTGTCAGCCTTAAACACTGAAGCTTTCTTT. Variable domain in full (rest from reference TRBV30 and TRBJ1-1): SQTIHQWPATLVQPVGSPLSLECTVEGTSNPNLYWYRQAAGRGLQLLFYSVGIGQISSEVPQNLSASRPQDRQFILSSKKLLLSDSGFYLCAWSVSALNTEAFFGQGTRLTVV.

The table lists this clonotype with a few counts. A much bigger clone sits one base away, suggesting this may be a read error. The CDR3 protein is CASSSRGTNCGYTF. CDR3 DNA sequence: TGTGCCAGCAGCTCCAGGGGGACTAACTGTGGCTACACCTTC. V usage is TRBV7-2 and J usage is TRBJ1-2; 7 bases agree with TRBD1. Germline lookup yields CDR1 SGHTA and CDR2 FQGNSA. The CDR3 sequence is 14 residues long.

The V gene is TRBV5-1, the J gene TRBJ2-1; 11 positions match TRBD2. CDR1 and CDR2 (germline): SGHRS, YFSETQ. V lost 6 bases and J lost 10; bases outside the gene matches: 12. This CDR3 has 15 residues. The CDR3 sequence: CASNSEVAGGREQFF. DNA for the CDR3: TGCGCCAGCAATTCAGAGGTAGCGGGGGGGCGCGAGCAGTTCTTC.

This clonotype has at least ten counts. For the CDR3, the DNA is TGTGCCAGTAGTAGGGGGACAGGGGCATCGGATACGCAGTATTTT. Amino acids: CASSRGTGASDTQYF. The chain joins TRBV19 to TRBJ2-3; TRBD1 agrees at 10 bases. J gave up 6 bases and V 4 bases, and 7 bases lay outside the gene matches. This CDR3 is built from 15 residues. The germline V gene has CDR1 LNHDA and CDR2 SQIVND (reference sequence).

This chain links TRBV10-3 with TRBJ1-1; TRBD1 aligns across 7 bases. The CDR3 is made up of 14 amino acids. The ends lost 4 bases at V and 7 bases at J; junction bases unmatched: 9. The germline V gene encodes CDR1 ENHRY and CDR2 SYGVKD. The CDR3 DNA reads as TGTGCCATCAGTGGGCACGGGACAGAATTTGAAGCTTTCTTT. Its translation is CAISGHGTEFEAFF.

About this clonotype itself: A much larger clone differs from this one at a single base, so this may be a read error. The chain uses TRBV6-1 and TRBJ2-7, with no clear D. The CDR3 sequence is 12 residues long. The germline CDR1 and CDR2 sequences are MNHNS and SASEGT. Trimming pared 8 bases from V and 6 bases from J, leaving 14 bases between. DNA for the CDR3: TGTGCCAGCCGGAGATCGAACTCCGAGCAGTACTTC. Amino acids: CASRRSNSEQYF.

The table lists this clonotype with many counts. V is TRBV5-1 and J is TRBJ2-7; maybe TRBD2 (6 bases). Germline lookup yields CDR1 SGHRS and CDR2 YFSETQ. The CDR3 covers 16 residues. The V and J ends lost 0 bases and 1 base respectively, with 14 bases between them. CDR3 sequence (DNA): TGCGCCAGCAGCTTGGCCCGGGGGACGGGGTCCTACGAGCAGTACTTC. It translates to CASSLARGTGSYEQYF.